The 21 T cell receptor beta chains below all came from one sample that was sequenced in a study of blood T cell repertoires in COVID-19. Only in-frame clones appear in the TCRdb table, and some are missing; sequencing was by immunoSEQ multiplex PCR. The sample has tens of thousands of clones, about four fifths seen once. The specimen was peripheral blood. The receptors here all came from a woman in her 70s with acute or convalescent COVID-19.

V gene TRBV7-9 combines with J gene TRBJ2-7, with 9 positions matching TRBD2. Unmatched junction bases numbered 11, after V lost 5 bases and J lost 3 bases. Germline V gives CDR1 SEHNR, CDR2 FQNEAQ (reference sequence). The CDR3 length is 16 residues. CDR3 sequence (DNA): TGTGCCAGCAGCCCCACGGGCGGGAGGGGGAACTACGAGCAGTACTTC. Its protein is CASSPTGGRGNYEQYF.

The chain has TRBV18 and TRBJ2-1, with 9 bases identical to TRBD2. Trimming removed 3 bases from V and 4 bases from J; junction bases left unmatched: 7. The CDR3 is 16 residues long. The V gene's germline CDR1 is KGHSH and CDR2 LQKENI. Here the CDR3 reads CASSPLAGAGYNEQFF. CDR3 DNA: TGTGCCAGCTCACCTTTAGCGGGAGCGGGTTACAATGAGCAGTTCTTC.

The chain employs TRBV5-6 and TRBJ1-1, with TRBD1 identical over 10 bases. The CDR3 runs 16 residues. The trim removed 2 bases at V and 4 bases at J, leaving 8 bases unmatched. Germline-derived CDR1 and CDR2 are SGHDT and YYEEEE. The CDR3 region has the DNA TGTGCCAGCAGCTTAGCCGGGACAGGGGCAGGCACTGAAGCTTTCTTT. This codes for CASSLAGTGAGTEAFF.

The CDR3 protein is CASSQRFSGDTKNIQYF. The DNA of the CDR3 is TGTGCCAGCAGCCAAAGGTTTAGCGGAGATACCAAAAACATTCAGTACTTC. The rearrangement uses TRBV3-1 (or the pseudogene TRBV3-2) and TRBJ2-4; possibly TRBD2 for D (6 bases). V dropped 2 bases and J dropped 2 bases, with 16 bases sitting between them. Germline loops: CDR1 LGHDT, CDR2 YNNKEL (reference sequence). The CDR3 sequence is 17 residues long.

This sequence joins TRBV6-5 and TRBJ2-7, with TRBD1 matching 7 bases. The trim removed 4 bases at V and 0 bases at J, leaving 6 bases unmatched. The V gene's germline CDR1 is MNHEY and CDR2 SVGAGI. The CDR3 length is 15 residues. CDR3 in amino acids: CASSSLGQASYEQYF. The CDR3, as DNA: TGTGCCAGCAGTTCATTAGGACAGGCCTCCTACGAGCAGTACTTC.

This clone appeared a single time. The gene calls are TRBV28 and TRBJ1-2, with D possibly being TRBD1 (5 bases). CDR1 and CDR2 from the germline V gene are MDHEN and SYDVKM. The CDR3 runs 13 residues. The V and J ends lost 6 bases and 8 bases respectively, with 16 bases between them. The CDR3 sequence is CASRVDGTGGYTF. The CDR3 coding sequence is TGTGCCAGCAGGGTGGACGGCACAGGCGGCTACACCTTC.

J is TRBJ2-7 and V is TRBV29-1; a weak D match, TRBD2 (6 bases). Trimming stripped 4 bases from V and 0 bases from J, with 10 bases between. Germline V gene data show CDR1 as SQVTM and CDR2 as ANQGSEA. The CDR3 is 13 residues long. The CDR3 DNA follows: TGCAGCGTTGTGGGGACTGACTCCTACGAGCAGTACTTC. It specifies CSVVGTDSYEQYF.

This clone has a handful of counts. The gene calls are TRBV5-1 and TRBJ2-3; D not resolved. Trimming took 4 bases from V and 6 from J, leaving 15 bases between them. CDR1 is SGHRS, CDR2 YFSETQ, per germline. This CDR3 comprises 14 residues. The CDR3 protein is CASSPAPRPDTQYF. CDR3 nucleotide sequence: TGCGCCAGCAGCCCAGCCCCTAGGCCTGATACGCAGTATTTT.

V and J are TRBV9 and TRBJ2-7, with 11 bases identical to TRBD1. V gave up 3 bases and J gave up 6 bases; unmatched junction bases: 5. This CDR3 is 14 amino acids long. Per the germline V gene, CDR1 is SGDLS and CDR2 is YYNGEE. CDR3 protein: CASSADGTGGEQYF. CDR3 sequence (DNA): TGTGCCAGCAGCGCCGACGGGACAGGGGGCGAGCAGTACTTC. The full variable domain, completed using reference TRBV9 and TRBJ2-7, is DSGVTQTPKHLITATGQRVTLRCSPRSGDLSVYWYQQSLDQGLQFLIQYYNGEERAKGNILERFSAQQFPDLHSELNLSSLELGDSALYFCASSADGTGGEQYFGPGTRLTVT.

This clone came up once. The rearrangement links TRBV5-1 to TRBJ2-2; a possible D gene is TRBD1 (6 bases). This CDR3 has 13 amino acids. From germline, CDR1 is SGHRS and CDR2 YFSETQ. Deletions cut 2 bases from V and 6 bases from J, with 8 bases between. CDR3 sequence: CASSLGTSGELFF. The DNA of the CDR3 is TGCGCCAGCAGCTTAGGGACATCCGGGGAGCTGTTTTTT.

The chain joins TRBV27 to TRBJ2-3; D might be TRBD2 (5 bases). This CDR3 is 14 amino acids long. Trimming took off 4 bases at V and 3 bases at J, with 11 bases between the two ends. CDR1 is MNHEY and CDR2 is SMNVEV in the germline V gene (reference sequence). The CDR3: CASSWRVQTDTQYF. In DNA, the CDR3 is TGTGCCAGCAGTTGGCGGGTACAGACAGATACGCAGTATTTT.

This clone was seen only a few times. The rearrangement joins TRBV9 to TRBJ2-1, with D possibly matching TRBD2 (6 bases). The germline V and J ends were trimmed by 5 bases and 4 bases, with 16 bases remaining between them. The CDR3 spans 15 residues. The V gene's germline CDR1 is SGDLS and CDR2 YYNGEE. This CDR3 reads CASSGDSGVYNEQFF. The DNA for the CDR3 is TGTGCCAGCAGTGGGGACTCCGGGGTATACAATGAGCAGTTCTTC.

In nucleotides, the CDR3 is TGTGCCAGCAGTGACTCCGCAGGGGGAAGCTATGGCTACACCTTC. Amino acid sequence: CASSDSAGGSYGYTF. The chain employs TRBV6-4 and TRBJ1-2; 7 nucleotides match TRBD1. Per the germline V gene, CDR1 is MRHNA and CDR2 is SNTAGT. V was pared by 0 bases and J by 4 bases, with 5 bases of the junction left unmatched. The length of the CDR3 is 15 residues.

This clone was observed once. The chain links TRBV28 to TRBJ1-4, with D possibly being TRBD1 (5 bases). V was clipped by 3 bases and J by 1 base, with 12 bases between them. The CDR3 contains 16 residues. CDR1 and CDR2 from the germline V gene are MDHEN and SYDVKM. The DNA for the CDR3 is TGTGCCAGCAGTTTCGGCGGGGGAGGAACTAATGAAAAACTGTTTTTT. It translates to CASSFGGGGTNEKLFF.

The chain links TRBV19 to TRBJ1-1; D might be TRBD1 (6 bases). This CDR3 has 15 residues. CDR1 is LNHDA and CDR2 is SQIVND in the germline V gene (reference sequence). Trimming took 6 bases from V and 0 from J, leaving 14 bases between them. The CDR3 bases are TGTGCCAGTAGACGAGGCTGGGACATGAACACTGAAGCTTTCTTT. Its protein product is CASRRGWDMNTEAFF.

The V call is TRBV4-1, the J call TRBJ1-5; 9 nucleotides agree with TRBD1. CDR1 is MGHRA, CDR2 YSYEKL, per germline. This CDR3 region has 15 residues. Germline trimming cut 2 bases from V and 4 bases from J; bases unmatched to any gene: 3. CDR3 sequence reads: CASSQNGQGNQPQHF. The CDR3 nucleotides read TGCGCCAGCAGCCAAAATGGACAGGGGAATCAGCCCCAGCATTTT.

V and J are TRBV27 and TRBJ2-7, with 10 positions matching TRBD1. CDR3 length equals 15 residues. Losses at the gene ends were 5 bases for V and 4 bases for J; bases not matched to a gene: 8. Germline-derived CDR1 and CDR2 are MNHEY and SMNVEV (reference sequence). The CDR3 sequence: CASSPQPGQGYEQYF. The CDR3 DNA reads as TGTGCCAGCAGTCCCCAACCGGGACAGGGGTACGAGCAGTACTTC.

This clone was counted a single time. The chain couples TRBV6-5 to TRBJ1-5; 10 bases agree with TRBD1. Germline V CDR1 and CDR2: MNHEY, SVGAGI. The CDR3 is made up of 14 amino acids. Trimming took 6 bases from V and 6 from J; bases not matched to a gene: 5. The CDR3 DNA reads as TGTGCCAGCAGCGAGACAGGGGGCGTTCAGCCCCAGCATTTT. Translation: CASSETGGVQPQHF.

The V and J genes are TRBV28 and TRBJ1-1; 8 nucleotides align to TRBD1. V was clipped by 4 bases and J by 1 base; unmatched bases: 8. Germline CDR1 and CDR2: MDHEN and SYDVKM. CDR3 length: 16 amino acids. Written as DNA, the CDR3 is TGTGCCAGCAGTTCCCTCAGGGGGCACCGGAACACTGAAGCTTTCTTT. Amino acid sequence: CASSSLRGHRNTEAFF.

This chain joins TRBV10-3 and TRBJ2-3; 7 bases fit TRBD1. V lost 4 bases, J lost 5 bases, and 12 bases stayed unmatched. There are 16 residues in the CDR3. The germline CDR1 and CDR2 sequences are ENHRY and SYGVKD. As DNA, the CDR3 is TGTGCCATCAGTGGGGACAGCGGACTGAGGCGAGATACGCAGTATTTT. As protein: CAISGDSGLRRDTQYF.

The V call is TRBV7-9, the J call TRBJ2-2; 9 bases fit TRBD2. The CDR3 totals 15 residues. The junction had 6 bases not matched to a gene; V was cut back by 5 bases and J by 5 bases. CDR1 SEHNR and CDR2 FQNEAQ come from the germline V gene (reference sequence). CDR3 nucleotide sequence: TGTGCCAGCAGCACCCGACTAGCGGCAACCGGGGAGCTGTTTTTT. This translates into CASSTRLAATGELFF.